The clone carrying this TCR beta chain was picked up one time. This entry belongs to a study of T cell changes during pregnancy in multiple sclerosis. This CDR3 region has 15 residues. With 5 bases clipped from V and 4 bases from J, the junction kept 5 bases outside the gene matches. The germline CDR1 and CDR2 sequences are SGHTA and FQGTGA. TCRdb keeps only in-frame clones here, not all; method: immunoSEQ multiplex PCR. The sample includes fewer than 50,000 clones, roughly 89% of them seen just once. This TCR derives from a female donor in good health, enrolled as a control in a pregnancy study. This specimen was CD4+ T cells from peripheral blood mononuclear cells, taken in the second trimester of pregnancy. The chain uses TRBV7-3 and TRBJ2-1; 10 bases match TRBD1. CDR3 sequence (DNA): TGTGCCAGCAGCGGGGACAGGGGAGGGTACAATGAGCAGTTCTTC. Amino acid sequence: CASSGDRGGYNEQFF. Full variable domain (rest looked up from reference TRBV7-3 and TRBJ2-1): GAGVSQTPSNKVTEKGKYVELRCDPISGHTALYWYRQSLGQGPEFLIYFQGTGAADDSGLPNDRFFAVRPEGSVSTLKIQRTERGDSAVYLCASSGDRGGYNEQFFGPGTRLTVL.